The source of this TCR beta chain is a study of T cell responses to AZD1222 COVID-19 vaccine. The CDR3 runs to 15 residues. This clone is a singleton in its sample. Its antigen is not known. Study observations and caveats: Clonal diversity may have been underestimated in mostly white British donors.

Generated by immunoSEQ multiplex PCR, the TCRdb table keeps only in-frame clones and is missing some. The repertoire holds 140,000 or so clones, with 88% as singletons. The chain joins TRBV21-1 to TRBJ2-6; the table's D call, TRBD2, was not checked against the DNA. TRBV21-1 is a pseudogene segment. The sequencing used peripheral blood, collected 28 days after the second dose of the MenACWY control vaccine. This clonotype originated in an adult who received the MenACWY meningococcal vaccine as a control. The CDR3 DNA reads as TGTGCCAGCAGCCACACTAGCTCTGGGGCCAACGTCCTGACTTTC. This translates into CASSHTSSGANVLTF.